A single TCR beta chain is shown here with its context. The data were obtained in a study of monozygotic twins with inflammatory bowel disease. The CDR3 has 15 residues. Germline CDR1 is ENHRY and CDR2 is SYGVKD. The RNA usage for each TCR library was 3500 ng of total RNA. The study subjected TCRalpha and TCRbeta cDNA to two nested PCRs of approximately 16 and 10 cycles. No DNA is given; TCRdb re-called the 5' RACE reads and lists each CDR3 protein once. There are roughly 320,000 distinct CDR3 sequences in the sample, with 5.6% held by the top ten. Whole blood without T cell sorting served as the source of isolated total RNA.

The sample consisted of blood. This TCR came from a human donor with ulcerative colitis or Crohn's disease, or a healthy co-twin of an affected twin (not recorded which). The chain links TRBV10-3 to TRBJ2-5; TCRdb gives TRBD2 as the D gene, but with no DNA this cannot be confirmed. The CDR3 loop is CAISESASERETQYF.